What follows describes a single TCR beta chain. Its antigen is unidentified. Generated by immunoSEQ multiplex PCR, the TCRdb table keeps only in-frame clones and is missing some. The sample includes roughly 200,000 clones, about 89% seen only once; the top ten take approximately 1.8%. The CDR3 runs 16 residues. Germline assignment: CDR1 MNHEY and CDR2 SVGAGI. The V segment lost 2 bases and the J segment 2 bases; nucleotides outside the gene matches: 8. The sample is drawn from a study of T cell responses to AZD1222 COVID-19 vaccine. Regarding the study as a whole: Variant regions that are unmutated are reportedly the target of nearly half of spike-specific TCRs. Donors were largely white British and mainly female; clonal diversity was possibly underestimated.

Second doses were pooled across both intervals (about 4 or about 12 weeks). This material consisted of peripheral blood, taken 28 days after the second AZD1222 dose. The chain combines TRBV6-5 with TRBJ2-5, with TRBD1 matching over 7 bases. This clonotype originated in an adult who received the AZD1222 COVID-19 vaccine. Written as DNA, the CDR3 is TGTGCCAGCAGTTACGTTTCGGGACAGCCTCAAGAGACCCAGTACTTC. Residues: CASSYVSGQPQETQYF.